The clone carrying this T cell receptor (beta chain) showed up just once. The data were produced by immunoSEQ multiplex PCR, yet TCRdb's version contains in-frame clones alone and is incomplete. The table shows around 140,000 clones, with about three quarters occurring only once. The CDR3 extends over 14 amino acids. V was clipped by 5 bases and J by 4 bases, with 14 bases between them. In germline, CDR1 is SGHAT, CDR2 FQNNGV. This sample was taken from a study of blood T cell repertoires in COVID-19. Study summary: Samples taken during acute and convalescent COVID-19 were collected in the United States, Italy and Spain. PBMCs, B-cell-depleted T cells, or T cells were the source of the cDNA or gDNA that made up the material.

The sequencing input was peripheral blood. The TCR originated in a man between 50 and 59 years old with acute or convalescent COVID-19. The chain couples TRBV11-2 to TRBJ1-1; D possibly corresponds to TRBD1 (5 bases). CDR3 protein: CASSLSSGGTEAFF. The CDR3 nucleotides are TGTGCCAGCAGCCTCAGTAGCGGGGGCACTGAAGCTTTCTTT.